The 8 T cell receptor beta chains below were found in one sample sequenced in a study of technical replicates of blood from a few donors. Using immunoSEQ multiplex PCR, the repertoire was profiled, and TCRdb retains in-frame clones only, with some absent. Of 45,000 to 60,000 clones in the sample, about 90% are singletons; the top ten hold under 5%. The sequenced sample was PBMCs. These receptors came from a human donor in good health. Some clones in this sample may be carry-over from other donors' samples.

The chain recombines TRBV7-9 with TRBJ1-1; the D gene is possibly TRBD1 (5 bases). The V and J ends lost 6 bases and 4 bases respectively, with 12 bases between them. Germline CDR1 and CDR2: SEHNR and FQNEAQ (reference sequence). The CDR3 loop spans 13 amino acids. CDR3 protein: CASRTGHGTEAFF. The CDR3 nucleotides read TGTGCCAGCAGAACAGGACACGGCACTGAAGCTTTCTTT. Complete variable domain (other parts from reference TRBV7-9 and TRBJ1-1): DTGVSQNPRHKITKRGQNVTFRCDPISEHNRLYWYRQTLGQGPEFLTYFQNEAQLEKSRLLSDRFSAERPKGSFSTLEIQRTEQGDSAMYLCASRTGHGTEAFFGQGTRLTVV.

The rearrangement joins TRBV4-1 to TRBJ2-3; D is unclear. This CDR3 contains 14 residues. CDR1 is MGHRA and CDR2 is YSYEKL in the germline V gene. Trimming shortened V by 0 bases and J by 8 bases, and 12 bases separated the two germline ends. CDR3 bases: TGCGCCAGCAGCCAAGATCCCCTATCGCGTACGCAGTATTTT. This codes for CASSQDPLSRTQYF.

The chain combines TRBV7-9 with TRBJ1-1; D gene ambiguous. V was cut by 6 bases and J by 1 base, with 9 bases left in between. The germline V gene encodes CDR1 SEHNR and CDR2 FQNEAQ (reference sequence). The CDR3 is 13 residues long. The CDR3 here is CASRPTTNTEAFF. CDR3 DNA sequence: TGTGCCAGCAGACCAACAACGAACACTGAAGCTTTCTTT.

The chain couples TRBV10-3 to TRBJ1-2, with D tentatively TRBD1 (6 bases). This CDR3 is built from 14 residues. V was pared by 0 bases and J by 2 bases, with 7 bases between. Germline assignment: CDR1 ENHRY and CDR2 SYGVKD. The CDR3 reads CAISESTGNYGYTF. In DNA form, the CDR3 reads TGTGCCATCAGTGAGTCGACAGGAAACTATGGCTACACCTTC.

The rearrangement joins TRBV7-2 to TRBJ1-4; no definite D call. The CDR3 spans 16 residues. Germline CDR1 SGHTA, CDR2 FQGNSA. V was shortened by 1 base and J by 1 base, with 10 bases between the two germline ends. The CDR3 DNA reads TGTGCCAGCAGCTTAGTCGGGTCCAGAACTAATGAAAAACTGTTTTTT. It specifies CASSLVGSRTNEKLFF.

In DNA form, the CDR3 reads TGTGCCAGCAGCTACAGGGGACGGAATTCACCCCTCCACTTT. It encodes CASSYRGRNSPLHF. The chain joins TRBV11-2 to TRBJ1-6; 7 bases are a match to TRBD1. The V gene end was trimmed by 4 bases and the J gene end by 7 bases; junction bases not matched to a gene: 4. The CDR3 runs 14 residues. Germline assignment: CDR1 SGHAT and CDR2 FQNNGV.

J is TRBJ1-1 and V is TRBV5-6; tentatively, D is TRBD1 (6 bases). Germline lookup yields CDR1 SGHDT and CDR2 YYEEEE. This CDR3 is built from 16 residues. Trimming left V 4 bases short and J 1 base short, with 17 bases between. This CDR3 is CASSATRGAPNTEAFF. CDR3 DNA: TGTGCCAGCAGCGCTACCAGGGGAGCTCCGAACACTGAAGCTTTCTTT.

The rearrangement uses TRBV9 and TRBJ1-1, with D possibly being TRBD1 (5 bases). The V gene's germline CDR1 is SGDLS and CDR2 YYNGEE. V lost 2 bases and J 2 bases, leaving 7 bases between the germline ends. The CDR3 runs to 13 residues. CDR3 in DNA: TGTGCCAGCAGCGTCGGGACTAACACTGAAGCTTTCTTT. Its translation: CASSVGTNTEAFF.